This TCR beta chain was identified during a study of T-cell memory formation after mild COVID-19. This clonotype was seen a few times. Its antigen is unidentified. The CDR3 runs to 12 residues. Germline CDR1 and CDR2: SEHNR and FQNEAQ (reference sequence). V shed 2 bases and J shed 9 bases, with 8 bases lying between them. TCRdb re-called the 5' RACE reads through MiXCR, storing one row per CDR3 protein. The sample includes over 300,000 distinct CDR3 sequences, less than 25% seen only once; the top ten take approximately 22%. The study's findings and limits: There was no confirmation that second-wave clones peaking on day 37 were SARS-CoV-2 specific. A subset of responding clones appeared in pre-infection memory, suggesting cross-reactive memory joined.

This TCR was sampled from a man younger than 30 who had mild COVID-19 (a few samples of this study predate the infection). Cell type and time point are not known. The sequencing sample was made of PBMCs or a T cell subset sorted from them (not recorded which). The rearrangement links TRBV7-9 to TRBJ1-5; no clear D gene. CDR3 amino acids: CASSLSVGPQHF. The CDR3 bases are TGTGCCAGCAGCTTATCGGTGGGGCCCCAGCATTTT. The full variable domain, completed using reference TRBV7-9 and TRBJ1-5, is DTGVSQNPRHKITKRGQNVTFRCDPISEHNRLYWYRQTLGQGPEFLTYFQNEAQLEKSRLLSDRFSAERPKGSFSTLEIQRTEQGDSAMYLCASSLSVGPQHFGDGTRLSIL.